These T cell receptor beta chains were read from a single sample in a study of blood T cell repertoires in COVID-19. Sequencing was performed with immunoSEQ multiplex PCR; in TCRdb, only in-frame clones are kept and a portion is missing. This table has some 130,000 clones, approximately 80% appearing once. The sample was peripheral blood. Source of these receptors: a woman aged 50 to 60 with acute or convalescent COVID-19. The CDR3 runs from the conserved cysteine through the conserved F or W. Fields, in order: J gene, V gene, D gene, clone size, CDR3 protein, CDR3 DNA. D genes are given only for firm matches. Rows may omit the clone size; those that give it use once, few, many or a size class.

>TRBJ1-3|TRBV19|.|.
CATHPTGSGNTIYF
TGTGCCACTCATCCGACAGGCTCTGGAAACACCATATATTTT
>TRBJ1-1|TRBV19|TRBD1|.
CASSLGTGGTEAFF
TGTGCCAGTAGCCTAGGGACAGGGGGCACTGAAGCTTTCTTT
>TRBJ2-7|TRBV11-1|.|.
CASSPRSLGVYEQYF
TGTGCCAGCAGCCCCCGTTCGTTAGGAGTCTACGAGCAGTACTTC
>TRBJ2-3|TRBV5-4|TRBD2|.
CASSLDGLAGSKTQYF
TGTGCCAGCAGCTTGGACGGACTAGCGGGTTCGAAAACGCAGTATTTT
>TRBJ1-1|TRBV5-4|.|.
CASSLEGTEAFF
TGTGCCAGCAGCTTGGAGGGGACTGAAGCTTTCTTT
>TRBJ2-3|TRBV18|.|.
CASSPPGLYDTQYF
TGTGCCAGCTCACCCCCCGGGTTGTACGATACGCAGTATTTT
>TRBJ1-6|TRBV4-1|TRBD1|few
CASSQSGQGNSPLHF
TGCGCCAGCAGCCAATCGGGACAGGGAAATTCACCCCTCCACTTT
>TRBJ2-7|TRBV6-5|TRBD2|.
CASRMGGDSYEQYF
TGTGCCAGCAGAATGGGAGGGGATAGCTACGAGCAGTACTTC
>TRBJ1-1|TRBV19|.|.
CASSIGGGGRSLNTEAFF
TGTGCCAGTAGTATAGGCGGGGGTGGGCGGTCGTTGAACACTGAAGCTTTCTTT
>TRBJ2-7|TRBV14|.|.
CASSHLYEQYF
TGTGCCAGCAGCCACCTCTACGAGCAGTACTTC
>TRBJ1-4|TRBV18|.|.
CASSPPTVGNEKLFF
TGTGCCAGCTCACCACCGACAGTAGGTAATGAAAAACTGTTTTTT
>TRBJ2-3|TRBV5-1|.|.
CASSPALGGATDTQYF
TGCGCCAGCAGCCCAGCTTTAGGGGGGGCCACAGATACGCAGTATTTT
>TRBJ2-6|TRBV5-4|.|.
CASSLVQGRLSGANVLTF
TGTGCCAGCAGCTTGGTGCAGGGTCGCCTAAGTGGGGCCAACGTCCTGACTTTC
>TRBJ1-3|TRBV5-8|.|.
CASSLPGNTIYF
TGTGCCAGCAGCTTGCCAGGAAACACCATATATTTT
>TRBJ1-5|TRBV13|.|.
CASSFGKIIQGQPQHF
TGTGCCAGCAGCTTCGGCAAGATCATCCAGGGCCAGCCCCAGCATTTT
>TRBJ1-4|TRBV20-1|.|.
CSASWGGTNEKLFF
TGCAGTGCTAGTTGGGGGGGAACTAATGAAAAACTGTTTTTT
>TRBJ2-7|TRBV6-5|TRBD1|.
CASSYVGGREQYF
TGTGCCAGCAGTTACGTAGGGGGCCGGGAGCAGTACTTC
>TRBJ2-1|TRBV18|TRBD2|once
CASSPTRSGLGSYNEQFF
TGTGCCAGCTCACCAACTCGCTCGGGACTAGGCTCCTACAATGAGCAGTTCTTC
>TRBJ2-3|TRBV6-4|TRBD2|once
CASSRTSGDGADTQYF
TGTGCCAGCTCAAGGACTAGCGGGGACGGCGCAGATACGCAGTATTTT
>TRBJ2-2|TRBV19|TRBD2|.
CASSTTTSGADGELFF
TGTGCCAGTAGTACCACTACTAGCGGGGCTGACGGGGAGCTGTTTTTT
>TRBJ1-5|TRBV7-9|TRBD1|few
CASSLGTVNQPQHF
TGTGCCAGCAGCTTGGGGACAGTCAATCAGCCCCAGCATTTT
>TRBJ1-2|TRBV5-5|.|.
CASSPGPEGGYTF
TGTGCCAGCAGCCCCGGACCAGAGGGAGGCTACACCTTC
>TRBJ2-1|TRBV18|TRBD1|.
CASSPDRGGYNEQFF
TGTGCCAGCTCACCGGACAGGGGAGGGTACAATGAGCAGTTCTTC
>TRBJ2-5|TRBV3-1/TRBV3-2|.|.
CASSHRDRKSQETQYF
TGTGCCAGCAGCCACCGAGACAGGAAAAGCCAAGAGACCCAGTACTTC
>TRBJ1-1|TRBV27|TRBD1|.
CASSPRDRGWDTEAFF
TGTGCCAGCAGTCCGCGGGACAGAGGTTGGGACACTGAAGCTTTCTTT
>TRBJ1-5|TRBV19|TRBD1|.
CASSISHLRQGDQPQHF
TGTGCCAGTAGTATCTCTCACTTACGACAGGGAGATCAGCCCCAGCATTTT
>TRBJ1-2|TRBV30|TRBD1|once
CAWTLGQGVNYNYGYTF
TGTGCCTGGACTCTAGGGCAGGGGGTGAATTATAACTATGGCTACACCTTC
>TRBJ2-7|TRBV7-2|.|once
CASSSTGTLLREQYF
TGTGCCAGCAGCTCGACCGGGACACTTTTGAGGGAGCAGTACTTC
>TRBJ2-6|TRBV10-3|.|.
CAISQGFSGANVLTF
TGTGCCATCAGTCAGGGATTCTCTGGGGCCAACGTCCTGACTTTC
>TRBJ2-3|TRBV5-5|TRBD1|.
CASSIPGTGAAQYF
TGTGCCAGCAGCATTCCCGGGACAGGGGCTGCGCAGTATTTT
>TRBJ1-3|TRBV28|.|.
CASSFSRAGNTIYF
TGTGCCAGCAGTTTTTCCAGGGCTGGAAACACCATATATTTT
>TRBJ1-1|TRBV5-4|.|.
CASSATGNTEAFF
TGTGCCAGCAGCGCAACAGGGAACACTGAAGCTTTCTTT
>TRBJ1-2|TRBV19|TRBD1|.
CASSRRTGTGDGYTF
TGTGCCAGTAGTCGACGGACCGGGACAGGGGATGGCTACACCTTC
>TRBJ2-6|TRBV3-1/TRBV3-2|TRBD1|.
CASSQERGQGASSGANVLTF
TGTGCCAGCAGCCAAGAAAGAGGCCAGGGGGCAAGTTCTGGGGCCAACGTCCTGACTTTC
>TRBJ2-2|TRBV6-5|.|.
CASILEDRLTGELFF
TGTGCCAGCATTCTTGAGGACAGACTCACCGGGGAGCTGTTTTTT
>TRBJ1-1|TRBV24-1|TRBD1|.
CATSDLSQGAVNTEAFF
TGTGCCACCAGTGATTTATCGCAGGGGGCCGTGAACACTGAAGCTTTCTTT
>TRBJ2-1|TRBV5-1|.|once
CASSLALGNEQFF
TGCGCCAGCAGCTTGGCCCTCGGCAATGAGCAGTTCTTC
>TRBJ1-1|TRBV14|TRBD1|few
CASSLRTGRNTEAFF
TGTGCCAGCAGCCTCAGGACAGGGAGGAACACTGAAGCTTTCTTT
>TRBJ2-7|TRBV5-1|.|.
CASSLQGGYEQYF
TGCGCCAGCAGCTTGCAGGGTGGCTACGAGCAGTACTTC
>TRBJ2-1|TRBV3-1/TRBV3-2|TRBD2|.
CASSQIPNYSGGSSYNEQFF
TGTGCCAGCAGCCAAATACCCAATTATAGCGGGGGGAGCTCCTACAATGAGCAGTTCTTC
>TRBJ2-3|TRBV19|TRBD1|.
CASAGTGSSKDTQYF
TGTGCCAGTGCTGGGACAGGCTCTAGCAAGGATACGCAGTATTTT
>TRBJ2-7|TRBV2|.|.
CASSGTPDSYEQYF
TGTGCCAGCAGTGGGACACCCGACTCCTACGAGCAGTACTTC
>TRBJ2-6|TRBV5-1|.|.
CASSSALNSSPAGANVLTF
TGCGCCAGCAGCTCGGCACTAAACTCCAGCCCTGCTGGGGCCAACGTCCTGACTTTC